Listed here are 30 T cell receptor beta chains from one sample, sequenced in a study of Tregs in tolerant kidney transplant recipients. Only in-frame clones appear in the TCRdb table, and some are missing; sequencing was by immunoSEQ multiplex PCR. Among about 72,000 clones listed, 92% were seen once. The source was CD8+ T cells from blood, collected before the transplant. All receptors derive from a human donor who received a combined kidney and bone marrow transplant.

The rearrangement uses TRBV5-5 and TRBJ1-5; D uncertain. The V end lost 10 bases, the J end lost 4 bases, and 15 bases lay between the germline ends. This CDR3 spans 13 amino acids. The germline V gene has CDR1 SGHKS and CDR2 YYEKEE (reference sequence). The CDR3 bases are TGTGCCGGAGAGGCGGTGGCGAATCAGCCCCAGCATTTT. It encodes CAGEAVANQPQHF.

A few counts support this clone. This chain uses TRBV27 with TRBJ2-1, with no clear D. The CDR3 is made up of 13 amino acids. Germline V gene lookup returns CDR1 MNHEY and CDR2 SMNVEV (reference sequence). The V and J ends lost 5 bases and 4 bases respectively, with 9 bases between them. The CDR3 DNA reads as TGTGCCAGCAGTAAGAGCCAATACAATGAGCAGTTCTTC. It specifies CASSKSQYNEQFF.

The sample holds one count of this clone. The rearrangement links TRBV15 to TRBJ1-5; TRBD1 matches at 9 bases. Germline CDR1 LNHNV, CDR2 YYDKDF (reference sequence). This CDR3 is 14 amino acids long. Germline trimming cut 2 bases from V and 5 bases from J; bases unmatched to any gene: 1. The CDR3 DNA reads as TGTGCCACCAGCAGAAGGACAGGGGATCAGCCCCAGCATTTT. Amino acid sequence: CATSRRTGDQPQHF.

This chain uses TRBV13 with TRBJ2-7; a possible D gene is TRBD1 (6 bases). V dropped 1 base and J dropped 2 bases, with 15 bases sitting between them. The CDR3 is 16 amino acids. Germline V lookup: CDR1 PRHDT, CDR2 FYEKMQ (reference sequence). The CDR3 here is CASSLEGPRGTYEQYF. CDR3 DNA: TGTGCCAGCAGCTTAGAAGGTCCCAGGGGAACCTACGAGCAGTACTTC. The variable domain in full, completed from reference TRBV13 and TRBJ2-7, reads AAGVIQSPRHLIKEKRETATLKCYPIPRHDTVYWYQQGPGQDPQFLISFYEKMQSDKGSIPDRFSAQQFSDYHSELNMSSLELGDSALYFCASSLEGPRGTYEQYFGPGTRLTVT.

The chain employs TRBV6-6 and TRBJ2-7; TRBD1 matches at 8 bases. The CDR3 extends over 15 amino acids. Losses at the gene ends were 3 bases for V and 3 bases for J; bases not matched to a gene: 7. Germline loops: CDR1 MNHNY, CDR2 SVGAGI (reference sequence). The CDR3 DNA sequence: TGTGCCAGCAGTTATTTGCCAGGGGGCATCTACGAGCAGTACTTC. Translating it yields CASSYLPGGIYEQYF.

This chain connects TRBV9 to TRBJ2-3, with 8 positions matching TRBD2. The germline CDR1 and CDR2 sequences are SGDLS and YYNGEE. With 2 bases clipped from V and 6 bases from J, the junction kept 11 bases outside the gene matches. The CDR3 consists of 16 residues. The chain's CDR3 is CASSVSGGGAGDTQYF. CDR3 nucleotide sequence: TGTGCCAGCAGCGTCAGCGGGGGTGGCGCGGGGGATACGCAGTATTTT.

This chain joins TRBV27 and TRBJ1-2, with D unclear. The CDR3 runs 12 residues. CDR1 and CDR2 (germline): MNHEY, SMNVEV (reference sequence). Trimming took 6 bases from V and 8 from J, leaving 13 bases between them. DNA for the CDR3: TGTGCCAGCAGATCGTTGGGCGGGGGCTACACCTTC. Its translation is CASRSLGGGYTF.

This chain joins TRBV5-5 and TRBJ2-1; TRBD2 matches at 10 bases. With V trimmed by 1 base and J by 4 bases, 5 bases remained unmatched. This CDR3 comprises 16 residues. The germline V gene encodes CDR1 SGHKS and CDR2 YYEKEE (reference sequence). CDR3 residues: CASSLSGLAAYNEQFF. The CDR3 nucleotides read TGTGCCAGCAGCTTGAGTGGACTAGCGGCGTACAATGAGCAGTTCTTC.

The chain has TRBV7-8 and TRBJ2-7; D is possibly TRBD2 (5 bases). The V gene's germline CDR1 is SGHVS and CDR2 FQNEAQ. The V and J ends lost 6 bases and 2 bases respectively, with 11 bases between them. This CDR3 is built from 13 residues. Here the CDR3 reads CASRSGTTYEQYF. In DNA, the CDR3 is TGTGCCAGCAGAAGCGGCACCACCTACGAGCAGTACTTC.

V and J are TRBV27 and TRBJ1-1; 7 bases map to TRBD1. This CDR3 is built from 15 residues. J lost 5 bases, V lost 3 bases, and 9 bases had no gene match. From germline, CDR1 is MNHEY and CDR2 SMNVEV (reference sequence). Here the CDR3 DNA reads TGTGCCAGCAGTTTTATGGCAGGGGGAATTACTGAAGCTTTCTTT. Translating gives CASSFMAGGITEAFF.

The rearrangement joins TRBV9 to TRBJ2-2, with a weak D call TRBD1 (6 bases). V dropped 0 bases and J dropped 3 bases, with 12 bases sitting between them. The CDR3 totals 16 residues. The germline CDR1 and CDR2 sequences are SGDLS and YYNGEE. The CDR3 loop is CASSVEGTGHTGELFF. Here the CDR3 DNA reads TGTGCCAGCAGCGTAGAGGGTACAGGGCACACCGGGGAGCTGTTTTTT.

The rearrangement joins TRBV7-8 to TRBJ1-4, with TRBD1 matching 8 bases. CDR3 length: 18 amino acids. J lost 0 bases, V lost 1 base, and 7 bases had no gene match. Germline CDR1 reads SGHVS; CDR2 reads FQNEAQ. The CDR3 protein is CASSLGTGMMATNEKLFF. CDR3 in DNA: TGTGCCAGCAGCTTAGGGACAGGGATGATGGCAACTAATGAAAAACTGTTTTTT.

This clone was detected once. The chain is built from TRBV19 and TRBJ2-7; 9 bases align to TRBD2. This CDR3 is 14 amino acids long. CDR1 is LNHDA, CDR2 SQIVND, per germline (reference sequence). The junction had 3 bases not matched to a gene; V was cut back by 5 bases and J by 1 base. The CDR3 spells CASSAGGASYEQYF. CDR3 in DNA: TGTGCCAGTAGTGCGGGAGGGGCTTCCTACGAGCAGTACTTC.

The genes are TRBV18 and TRBJ1-2; 7 nucleotides align to TRBD1. The CDR3 sequence is 16 residues long. CDR1 and CDR2 (germline): KGHSH, LQKENI. The V segment lost 3 bases and the J segment 3 bases; nucleotides outside the gene matches: 10. This CDR3 is CASSPRIQGPDYGYTF. The DNA for the CDR3 is TGTGCCAGCTCACCCCGAATACAGGGGCCGGACTATGGCTACACCTTC.

The chain is built from TRBV15 and TRBJ2-5; TRBD1 aligns across 8 bases. V dropped 0 bases and J dropped 7; count of bases not matched to a gene: 7. The CDR3 has 15 amino acids. Germline CDR1 reads LNHNV; CDR2 reads YYDKDF (reference sequence). Here the CDR3 reads CATSRDTGGTRTQYF. The CDR3 DNA reads as TGTGCCACCAGCAGAGATACAGGGGGGACACGGACCCAGTACTTC.

This clone has just one count. Other DNA variants within this sample encode the same CDR3. This sequence joins TRBV19 and TRBJ1-6; no clear D. In germline, CDR1 is LNHDA, CDR2 SQIVND (reference sequence). The CDR3 contains 15 residues. V gave up 8 bases and J gave up 0 bases, with 11 bases separating them. CDR3 residues: CASSDGSSYNSPLHF. CDR3 in DNA: TGTGCCAGTTCGGACGGGAGCTCCTATAATTCACCCCTCCACTTT.

This chain links TRBV6-5 with TRBJ2-7; 9 bases are a match to TRBD1. The junction had 8 bases not matched to a gene; V was cut back by 6 bases and J by 2 bases. The length of the CDR3 is 15 residues. CDR1 and CDR2 from the germline V gene are MNHEY and SVGAGI. In DNA, the CDR3 is TGTGCCAGCAGATCGGACAGGGGTAATCCCTACGAGCAGTACTTC. Protein sequence: CASRSDRGNPYEQYF.

J is TRBJ2-1 and V is TRBV19; weak D call: TRBD1 (6 bases). The CDR3 covers 14 residues. The V and J ends lost 3 bases and 4 bases respectively, with 10 bases between them. The germline gives CDR1 LNHDA, CDR2 SQIVND (reference sequence). CDR3 residues: CASSMTGPYNEQFF. Written as DNA, the CDR3 is TGTGCCAGTAGTATGACAGGTCCGTACAATGAGCAGTTCTTC.

V is TRBV9 and J is TRBJ2-7, with D possibly being TRBD1 (6 bases). The CDR3 length is 13 residues. Trimming pared 3 bases from V and 0 bases from J, leaving 7 bases between. Per the germline V gene, CDR1 is SGDLS and CDR2 is YYNGEE. CDR3 sequence (DNA): TGTGCCAGCAGCGAAGGGGGCTCCTACGAGCAGTACTTC. It is translated as CASSEGGSYEQYF.

This sequence joins TRBV6-5 and TRBJ2-7; tentatively, D is TRBD2 (5 bases). Between the trimmed V and J ends, which lost 6 bases and 7 bases, there was a span of 13 bases. Germline CDR1 reads MNHEY; CDR2 reads SVGAGI. This CDR3 is 12 amino acids long. The CDR3: CASRSLGREQYF. The DNA of the CDR3 is TGTGCCAGCAGAAGTCTTGGGAGAGAGCAGTACTTC.

The chain recombines TRBV6-1 with TRBJ1-1, with 10 positions matching TRBD1. J was trimmed by 2 bases and V by 3 bases; bases with no gene match: 6. The CDR3 is 16 amino acids. Germline CDR1 reads MNHNS; CDR2 reads SASEGT. The CDR3 DNA sequence: TGTGCCAGCAGTGATGGGACAGGGGATATCAACACTGAAGCTTTCTTT. Its protein product is CASSDGTGDINTEAFF.

This chain links TRBV7-3 with TRBJ1-4, with TRBD1 matching 12 bases. The CDR3 is 19 amino acids. V was pared by 5 bases and J by 8 bases, with 18 bases of the junction left unmatched. Germline V lookup: CDR1 SGHTA, CDR2 FQGTGA. The CDR3 nucleotides read TGTGCCAGCAGCACCCGAGGTGGGACAGGGGGCGCGGGGAGGGAAAAACTGTTTTTT. Translation: CASSTRGGTGGAGREKLFF. The whole variable domain, remainder taken from reference TRBV7-3 and TRBJ1-4, is GAGVSQTPSNKVTEKGKYVELRCDPISGHTALYWYRQSLGQGPEFLIYFQGTGAADDSGLPNDRFFAVRPEGSVSTLKIQRTERGDSAVYLCASSTRGGTGGAGREKLFFGSGTQLSVL.

The rearrangement joins TRBV5-1 to TRBJ2-1; 7 bases are shared with TRBD2. After removal of 6 bases from V and 7 bases from J, the junction contained 10 bases not matched to a gene. The CDR3 runs to 14 residues. Per the germline V gene, CDR1 is SGHRS and CDR2 is YFSETQ. DNA of the CDR3: TGCGCCAGCATACGGGGGGTAAATGGTAATGAGCAGTTCTTC. This sequence encodes CASIRGVNGNEQFF. The whole variable domain, filled in from reference TRBV5-1 and TRBJ2-1, reads KAGVTQTPRYLIKTRGQQVTLSCSPISGHRSVSWYQQTPGQGLQFLFEYFSETQRNKGNFPGRFSGRQFSNSRSEMNVSTLELGDSALYLCASIRGVNGNEQFFGPGTRLTVL.

DNA for the CDR3: TGTGCCAGCAGTTTAGGAATACTGTCAGGTGAAGCTTTCTTT. This codes for CASSLGILSGEAFF. This chain links TRBV27 with TRBJ1-1, with no clear D. The V and J ends lost 2 bases and 7 bases respectively, with 14 bases between them. The CDR3 runs 14 residues. Germline assignment: CDR1 MNHEY and CDR2 SMNVEV (reference sequence).

The rearrangement joins TRBV14 to TRBJ2-3, with D possibly being TRBD1 (5 bases). Germline loops: CDR1 SGHDN, CDR2 FVKESK. With 4 bases removed from V and 0 bases from J, the gap between germline ends came to 20 bases. The CDR3 totals 18 residues. The CDR3 is CASSLTAFGFASTDTQYF. The CDR3 nucleotides are TGTGCCAGCAGCCTGACAGCGTTCGGTTTCGCTAGCACAGATACGCAGTATTTT.

The V gene is TRBV27, the J gene TRBJ2-5, with 8 bases fitting TRBD2. The assigned J gene may be wrong: the sequence end matches TRBJ2-7 better. The CDR3 contains 15 residues. Germline assignment: CDR1 MNHEY and CDR2 SMNVEV (reference sequence). The CDR3 DNA sequence: TGTGCCAGCAGTTTAAAGGGACTAGGTATCGACGAGCAGTACTTC. Its protein product is CASSLKGLGIDEQYF.

The gene calls are TRBV21-1 and TRBJ2-1; TRBD1, the table's D call, was not compared with the DNA. TRBV21-1 is labeled a pseudogene. This CDR3 spans 16 amino acids. The CDR3 is CATTRTGTGLNNEQFF. The CDR3 nucleotides read TGTGCCACCACACGCACCGGGACAGGGTTGAACAATGAGCAGTTCTTC.

The chain carries TRBV5-1 and TRBJ2-7; perhaps TRBD2 as D (5 bases). CDR1 and CDR2 (germline): SGHRS, YFSETQ. V was shortened by 5 bases and J by 3 bases, with 6 bases between the two germline ends. The CDR3 contains 11 residues. Here the CDR3 reads CASRLGYEQYF. The CDR3 DNA reads as TGCGCCAGCAGACTAGGCTACGAGCAGTACTTC.

The genes are TRBV7-3 and TRBJ2-1, with 12 bases fitting TRBD2. The germline gives CDR1 SGHTA, CDR2 FQGTGA. V gave up 1 base and J gave up 5 bases; unmatched junction bases: 6. The CDR3 has 17 amino acids. CDR3 loop: CASSLIRTSGKNNEQFF. For the CDR3, the DNA is TGTGCCAGCAGCTTAATCCGGACTAGCGGGAAAAACAATGAGCAGTTCTTC.

The chain joins TRBV14 to TRBJ2-7, with 7 bases fitting TRBD2. The CDR3 totals 12 residues. Germline CDR1 is SGHDN and CDR2 is FVKESK. With 3 bases clipped from V and 6 bases from J, the junction kept 2 bases outside the gene matches. This CDR3 is CASSQVAGEQYF. The CDR3 DNA reads TGTGCCAGCAGCCAGGTAGCGGGCGAGCAGTACTTC.